Reported below is one T cell receptor beta chain. Its antigen is unknown. For sequencing, patients were chosen who had shown expansion of CD8+CD57+ cells by flow cytometry. These data are taken from a study of CD8+CD57+ T cells in acquired aplastic anemia. Researchers used genomic DNA as the template to profile TCR beta VDJ and CDR3. In TCRdb, the reads were re-called with MiXCR into one record per CDR3 protein. The sample comprises roughly 220,000 distinct CDR3 sequences, around three fifths of which are singletons, and around 50% rests with the top ten. CDR1 and CDR2 from the germline V gene are SGHTA and FQGNSA. Trimming pared 5 bases from V and 1 base from J, leaving 11 bases between. The CDR3 is made up of 15 amino acids. Findings and caveats of the study: Any difference that existed in CD8+ Simpson's diversity between patients and controls was not significant.

The J gene is TRBJ1-4, the V gene TRBV7-2; a possible D gene is TRBD1 (6 bases). This receptor was obtained from a human donor with aplastic anemia. The specimen sequenced was sorted CD4+, CD8+, or CD8+CD57+ T cells (not recorded which) from PBMCs. As DNA, the CDR3 is TGTGCCAGCAGCCCTAACAGGGTAACTAATGAAAAACTGTTTTTT. This gives the protein CASSPNRVTNEKLFF.